Listed here are 20 T cell receptor beta chains from one sample, sequenced in a study of cytomegalovirus exposure and HLA in healthy donors. The PCR contained 60 Vbeta and 13 Jbeta primers. Here immunoSEQ multiplex PCR was the method, and the copy in TCRdb shows in-frame clones only, minus some. The sample contains about 240,000 clones, around 80% of which appear only once. Sequencing was performed on PBMCs. All receptors come from a woman between 55 and 75 years old in good health and CMV-seropositive.

V gene TRBV19 combines with J gene TRBJ2-2; the match to TRBD1 covers 7 bases. Looked up from germline, CDR1 is LNHDA and CDR2 is SQIVND (reference sequence). This CDR3 has 15 residues. Trimming at V came to 5 bases and at J to 5 bases, leaving 8 bases not matched to a gene. The CDR3 reads CASSLRDSRTGELFF. CDR3 sequence (DNA): TGTGCCAGTAGTCTCCGGGACAGCCGGACCGGGGAGCTGTTTTTT.

V gene TRBV28 combines with J gene TRBJ1-1; D unclear. This CDR3 region has 14 residues. CDR1 is MDHEN, CDR2 SYDVKM, per germline. V was shortened by 4 bases and J by 13 bases, with 22 bases between the two germline ends. As DNA, the CDR3 is TGTGCCAGCAGTTACGTCGACAAGTTCCCCGGCGATTTCTTT. Protein sequence: CASSYVDKFPGDFF.

This clone was picked up one time. The gene calls are TRBV18 and TRBJ1-1, with TRBD1 as a possible D gene (5 bases). Germline CDR1 KGHSH, CDR2 LQKENI. The V end was cut by 4 bases, the J end by 6 bases, with 18 bases between. The CDR3 consists of 15 residues. The CDR3 reads CASSLHSQGLAEAFF. The CDR3 DNA follows: TGTGCCAGCTCACTACATTCTCAGGGCTTGGCTGAAGCTTTCTTT. The full variable domain, in which reference TRBV18 and TRBJ1-1 provide the parts outside the CDR3, is NAGVMQNPRHLVRRRGQEARLRCSPMKGHSHVYWYRQLPEEGLKFMVYLQKENIIDESGMPKERFSAEFPKEGPSILRIQQVVRGDSAAYFCASSLHSQGLAEAFFGQGTRLTVV.

V is TRBV6-4 and J is TRBJ1-6; TRBD1 matches at 7 bases. The V and J ends lost 6 bases and 8 bases, in that order; junction bases with no gene match: 7. The CDR3 consists of 14 residues. Germline V gene sequence: CDR1 MRHNA, CDR2 SNTAGT. The CDR3 reads CASSATGDDSPLHF. Here the CDR3 DNA reads TGTGCCAGCAGCGCTACAGGGGATGATTCACCCCTCCACTTT.

Details on this clone: A read error may account for a junction end that differs from germline. This specimen includes other DNA sequences encoding the same CDR3. The V gene is TRBV7-9, the J gene TRBJ2-7; D perhaps matches TRBD1 (5 bases). In germline, CDR1 is SEHNR, CDR2 FQNEAQ (reference sequence). This CDR3 is 12 amino acids long. CDR3 DNA sequence: TGTTCCAGCAGCTCCCAGGGTTACGAGCAGTACTTC. Amino acid sequence: CSSSSQGYEQYF.

The chain links TRBV5-6 to TRBJ2-7, with D possibly TRBD1 on 5 matching bases. The CDR3 is made up of 15 amino acids. The germline CDR1 and CDR2 sequences are SGHDT and YYEEEE. V lost 0 bases, J lost 2 bases, and 12 bases lay in between. The CDR3 nucleotides read TGTGCCAGCAGCTTGGTGCCAGGGCAGGCCTACGAGCAGTACTTC. The encoded protein is CASSLVPGQAYEQYF.

The chain is built from TRBV25-1 and TRBJ1-1, with D hard to call. CDR3 length: 15 amino acids. Trimming removed 2 bases from V and 3 bases from J, with 13 bases in between. Germline-derived CDR1 and CDR2 are MGHDK and SYGVNS. CDR3 DNA sequence: TGTGCCAGCAGTGAAAGTAGAGGGTTGGACACTGAAGCTTTCTTT. The encoded protein is CASSESRGLDTEAFF.

The chain carries TRBV29-1 and TRBJ2-3, with D possibly matching TRBD2 (5 bases). Germline V gives CDR1 SQVTM, CDR2 ANQGSEA. The CDR3 runs to 12 residues. In DNA form, the CDR3 reads TGCAACGGAGGCTGGAGCACAGATACGCAGTATTTT. Translated, it gives CNGGWSTDTQYF.

The rearrangement uses TRBV14 and TRBJ1-5; D possibly corresponds to TRBD1 (6 bases). Germline values: CDR1 SGHDN, CDR2 FVKESK. The ends were cut back, 1 base at V and 5 bases at J, with 9 bases in the middle. This CDR3 region has 14 residues. CDR3 in DNA: TGTGCCAGCAGCCAAGGACAGGTAGATCAGCCCCAGCATTTT. This gives the protein CASSQGQVDQPQHF.

The sample holds one count of this clone. This chain connects TRBV9 to TRBJ2-2, with 10 bases fitting TRBD2. Germline CDR1 reads SGDLS; CDR2 reads YYNGEE. This CDR3 contains 16 residues. V lost 1 base to trimming and J lost 3 bases; unmatched junction nucleotides: 3. Here the CDR3 DNA reads TGTGCCAGCAGCGTAAGCGGGAGGGCCGACACCGGGGAGCTGTTTTTT. This sequence encodes CASSVSGRADTGELFF. The full variable domain, with the rest looked up from reference TRBV9 and TRBJ2-2, is DSGVTQTPKHLITATGQRVTLRCSPRSGDLSVYWYQQSLDQGLQFLIQYYNGEERAKGNILERFSAQQFPDLHSELNLSSLELGDSALYFCASSVSGRADTGELFFGEGSRLTVL.

The chain recombines TRBV30 with TRBJ2-1; D is uncertain. Germline values: CDR1 GTSNPN, CDR2 SVGIG (reference sequence). CDR3 length equals 13 residues. Trimming took off 4 bases at V and 0 bases at J, with 7 bases between the two ends. The CDR3 spells CAWMTPSYNEQFF. Here the CDR3 DNA reads TGTGCCTGGATGACACCCTCCTACAATGAGCAGTTCTTC.

The chain links TRBV14 to TRBJ1-1; D perhaps matches TRBD1 (5 bases). Trimming pared 1 base from V and 3 bases from J, leaving 12 bases between. From germline, CDR1 is SGHDN and CDR2 FVKESK. CDR3 size: 15 residues. This CDR3 reads CASSQVVDIDTEAFF. In DNA, the CDR3 is TGTGCCAGCAGCCAAGTAGTGGACATTGACACTGAAGCTTTCTTT.

This rearrangement joins TRBV28 to TRBJ1-2; 8 positions match TRBD1. The CDR3 contains 16 residues. V was pared by 8 bases and J by 5 bases, with 16 bases of the junction left unmatched. Germline values: CDR1 MDHEN, CDR2 SYDVKM. DNA for the CDR3: TGTGCCAGCCGTGACGCAGGGGGCGGGGTACGGTATGGCTACACCTTC. Translating it yields CASRDAGGGVRYGYTF.

The J gene is TRBJ2-4, the V gene TRBV2; D is undetermined. The CDR3 runs to 15 residues. From germline, CDR1 is SNHLY and CDR2 FYNNEI. V lost 1 base and J lost 8, with 15 bases in between. CDR3 in amino acids: CASSEEAIGPDIQYF. For the CDR3, the DNA is TGTGCCAGCAGTGAAGAAGCCATCGGTCCTGACATTCAGTACTTC. The variable domain in full, completed from reference TRBV2 and TRBJ2-4, reads EPEVTQTPSHQVTQMGQEVILRCVPISNHLYFYWYRQILGQKVEFLVSFYNNEISEKSEIFDDQFSVERPDGSNFTLKIRSTKLEDSAMYFCASSEEAIGPDIQYFGAGTRLSVL.

The chain combines TRBV5-6 with TRBJ2-1, with 15 bases fitting TRBD2. Germline V lookup: CDR1 SGHDT, CDR2 YYEEEE. J gave up 13 bases and V 2 bases, and 4 bases lay outside the gene matches. The CDR3 is 14 residues long. The CDR3 loop reads CASSLGTSGRQQFF. CDR3 sequence (DNA): TGTGCCAGCAGCTTAGGGACTAGCGGGAGGCAACAGTTCTTC.

This clone was seen a handful of times. V is TRBV5-1 and J is TRBJ1-4; D remains ambiguous. This CDR3 is 14 amino acids long. Trimming took 3 bases from V and 1 from J, leaving 7 bases between them. CDR1 is SGHRS and CDR2 is YFSETQ in the germline V gene. This chain's CDR3 is CASSSGETNEKLFF. The DNA of the CDR3 is TGCGCCAGCAGCTCAGGTGAAACTAATGAAAAACTGTTTTTT.

The V call is TRBV5-1, the J call TRBJ2-4; no clear D gene. Trimming removed 3 bases from V and 0 bases from J, with 7 bases in between. CDR3 length: 14 amino acids. Germline V gives CDR1 SGHRS, CDR2 YFSETQ. The CDR3, as DNA: TGCGCCAGCAGCTCGGAGCTAGCCAAAAACATTCAGTACTTC. This translates into CASSSELAKNIQYF.

The chain combines TRBV29-1 with TRBJ2-1; 7 nucleotides line up with TRBD2. The CDR3 totals 12 residues. Germline CDR1 reads SQVTM; CDR2 reads ANQGSEA. J was trimmed by 5 bases and V by 8 bases; bases with no gene match: 6. Here the CDR3 reads CSPRTSDNEQFF. In DNA, the CDR3 is TGCAGCCCCCGAACTAGCGACAATGAGCAGTTCTTC.

To note about this clone: One junction end does not reproduce the germline sequence, and a read error may be involved. The chain employs TRBV27 and TRBJ2-7; 12 positions match TRBD2. This CDR3 has 19 amino acids. CDR1 and CDR2 (germline): MNHEY, SMNVEV (reference sequence). Written as DNA, the CDR3 is TGTGCCAGCAGCCATCTGCCATCGACTAGCGGGAGTAGGCCCTACGAGCAGTACTTT. It yields the protein CASSHLPSTSGSRPYEQYF.

The table lists this clone with a count of one. This chain connects TRBV7-9 to TRBJ1-1, with a weak D call TRBD1 (5 bases). This CDR3 has 15 residues. The germline V gene encodes CDR1 SEHNR and CDR2 FQNEAQ (reference sequence). Deletions cut 4 bases from V and 2 bases from J, with 14 bases between. The CDR3 reads CASSSRQILNTEAFF. As DNA, the CDR3 is TGTGCCAGCAGCTCTCGACAGATCCTTAACACTGAAGCTTTCTTT.